The next 27 T cell receptor beta chains were all read from a single sample in a study of beta chain features in type 1 diabetes. Expressed TCRB transcripts were sequenced because the isolated RNA had all been reverse transcribed beforehand. The data were produced by immunoSEQ multiplex PCR, yet TCRdb's version contains in-frame clones alone and is incomplete. The table lists more than 300,000 clones, around 8.5% of them singletons. Overall study findings and caveats: Among all four CD4+ subsets, Type 1 diabetes patients had TCRB CDR3s that were moderately but significantly shorter.

Their antigens remain unidentified. The sequenced sample consisted of central memory CD4+ T cells from blood. The receptors originated from a young man with type 1 diabetes.

The CDR3 bases are TGTGCCAGTAGTGGGGCCTACTATGGCTACACCTTC. Its translation is CASSGAYYGYTF. The J gene is TRBJ1-2, the V gene TRBV19; TRBD1 might be the D (5 bases). This CDR3 comprises 12 residues. CDR1 LNHDA and CDR2 SQIVND come from the germline V gene (reference sequence). Trimming cost V 5 bases and J 3 bases, with 7 bases left between them.

In its sample, this clone was seen a few times. V is TRBV2 and J is TRBJ2-1, with D possibly matching TRBD2 (5 bases). V was pared by 8 bases and J by 15 bases, with 23 bases between. This CDR3 is 13 amino acids long. Germline V lookup: CDR1 SNHLY, CDR2 FYNNEI. CDR3 amino acids: CASRGIPNTEGFF. The DNA of the CDR3 is TGTGCCAGCCGAGGAATCCCCAACACCGAGGGGTTCTTC.

This clone has a count of ten or more. The chain combines TRBV30 with TRBJ2-2; D gene uncertain. Germline V lookup: CDR1 GTSNPN, CDR2 SVGIG (reference sequence). V shed 4 bases and J shed 2 bases, with 11 bases lying between them. The CDR3 length is 14 residues. The CDR3: CAWNVIVNTGELFF. The CDR3 nucleotides are TGTGCCTGGAACGTTATAGTTAACACCGGGGAGCTGTTTTTT.

This rearrangement joins TRBV2 to TRBJ1-6, with a weak D call TRBD1 (5 bases). Trimming pared 7 bases from V and 7 bases from J, leaving 14 bases between. This CDR3 has 14 residues. The germline CDR1 and CDR2 sequences are SNHLY and FYNNEI. CDR3 loop: CASTLRGINSPLHF. The CDR3 DNA reads TGTGCCAGCACCCTAAGGGGCATCAATTCACCCCTCCACTTT. Drawing the rest from reference TRBV2 and TRBJ1-6, the complete variable domain is EPEVTQTPSHQVTQMGQEVILRCVPISNHLYFYWYRQILGQKVEFLVSFYNNEISEKSEIFDDQFSVERPDGSNFTLKIRSTKLEDSAMYFCASTLRGINSPLHFGNGTRLTVT.

On this clone itself: The junction departs from the called germline gene at one end, perhaps through a read error. CDR3 amino acids: CASSPIGYNEQFF. The CDR3 DNA reads as TGCGCCAGCAGCCCGATAGGTTACAATGAGCAGTTCTTC. This sequence joins TRBV7-9 and TRBJ2-1; D gene uncertain. Germline assignment: CDR1 SEHNR and CDR2 FQNEAQ (reference sequence). This CDR3 has 13 residues.

This clone occurred a few times. The chain uses TRBV5-1 and TRBJ2-7; D is possibly TRBD2 (6 bases). V lost 0 bases and J 4 bases, leaving 11 bases between the germline ends. Germline V lookup: CDR1 SGHRS, CDR2 YFSETQ. The CDR3 has 14 residues. The CDR3 region is CASSLGLGGYEQYF. The DNA for the CDR3 is TGCGCCAGCAGCTTGGGACTAGGAGGTTACGAGCAGTACTTC.

This clone has a handful of counts. The chain employs TRBV6-6 and TRBJ2-7; D remains ambiguous. CDR3 length equals 12 residues. Trimming took off 2 bases at V and 2 bases at J, with 4 bases between the two ends. Germline V gene data show CDR1 as MNHNY and CDR2 as SVGAGI (reference sequence). The CDR3 DNA reads TGTGCCAGCAGTTACGGGACCTACGAGCAGTACTTC. This gives the protein CASSYGTYEQYF.

With regard to this clone: Other DNA sequences within the sample encode an identical CDR3. The chain has TRBV6-5 and TRBJ1-1; the D gene is possibly TRBD1 (5 bases). Trimming left V 0 bases short and J 4 bases short, with 9 bases between. This CDR3 contains 14 residues. The germline CDR1 and CDR2 sequences are MNHEY and SVGAGI. The CDR3 reads CASSYSGGTTEAFF. CDR3 nucleotides: TGTGCCAGCAGTTACTCGGGAGGGACCACTGAAGCTTTCTTT.

The chain links TRBV7-2 to TRBJ2-7, with TRBD1 identical over 8 bases. CDR1 is SGHTA and CDR2 is FQGNSA in the germline V gene. The CDR3 is made up of 19 amino acids. The V segment lost 2 bases and the J segment 5 bases; nucleotides outside the gene matches: 20. The chain's CDR3 is CASSLWGQGASRPRDEQYF. The CDR3 region has the DNA TGTGCCAGCAGCTTATGGGGGCAGGGGGCCTCCCGCCCTAGAGACGAGCAGTACTTC.

This clone was detected a few times. The CDR3 bases are TGCAGCGTTGAAAGGCAGGGGTGGAACTATGGCTACACCTTC. Translated, it gives CSVERQGWNYGYTF. J is TRBJ1-2 and V is TRBV29-1; a weak D match, TRBD1 (6 bases). The germline V and J ends were trimmed by 2 bases and 2 bases, with 12 bases remaining between them. The CDR3 covers 14 residues. Germline loops: CDR1 SQVTM, CDR2 ANQGSEA.

The chain is built from TRBV28 and TRBJ2-7, with D maybe TRBD2 (5 bases). V lost 10 bases to trimming and J lost 5 bases, with 15 bases between them. The CDR3 is made up of 12 amino acids. The germline gives CDR1 MDHEN, CDR2 SYDVKM. CDR3 sequence (DNA): TGTGCCACCCTGTTCGAGGGTCACGAGCAGTACTTC. Its protein product is CATLFEGHEQYF.

J is TRBJ2-1 and V is TRBV5-6; D is uncertain. The CDR3 sequence is 12 residues long. CDR1 SGHDT and CDR2 YYEEEE come from the germline V gene. The V gene lost 4 bases and the J gene lost 7 bases, with 9 bases spanning the gap. The CDR3 sequence: CASSPLTNEQFF. The CDR3, as DNA: TGTGCCAGCAGCCCGTTAACTAATGAGCAGTTCTTC.

V is TRBV5-1 and J is TRBJ2-7; tentatively, D is TRBD1 (5 bases). V was shortened by 0 bases and J by 5 bases, with 9 bases between the two germline ends. This CDR3 is built from 13 residues. Germline V gene sequence: CDR1 SGHRS, CDR2 YFSETQ. The CDR3 sequence is CASSLVQGDEQYF. CDR3 DNA: TGCGCCAGCAGCTTGGTCCAGGGTGACGAGCAGTACTTC.

The chain employs TRBV10-3 and TRBJ1-2; TRBD1 aligns across 8 bases. The germline gives CDR1 ENHRY, CDR2 SYGVKD. This CDR3 is 14 amino acids long. With V trimmed by 10 bases and J by 5 bases, 12 bases remained unmatched. CDR3 amino acids: CATKDRDRPYGYTF. Here the CDR3 DNA reads TGTGCCACTAAGGACCGGGACAGGCCGTATGGCTACACCTTC.

This clone was recorded a few times. The same CDR3 can be traced to other DNA sequences in this sample. The genes are TRBV10-3 and TRBJ1-5; D remains unclear. This CDR3 contains 14 residues. The V end lost 2 bases, the J end lost 1 base, and 6 bases lay between the germline ends. The V gene's germline CDR1 is ENHRY and CDR2 SYGVKD. The CDR3 reads CAISEGVSNQPQHF. CDR3 sequence (DNA): TGTGCCATCAGTGAGGGAGTAAGCAATCAGCCCCAGCATTTT.

This clone was seen repeatedly, ten times or more. The same CDR3 also results from other DNA sequences found in this sample. V is TRBV5-1 and J is TRBJ2-2; D uncertain. This CDR3 comprises 13 residues. The germline V gene encodes CDR1 SGHRS and CDR2 YFSETQ. V was clipped by 3 bases and J by 2 bases, with 5 bases between them. DNA of the CDR3: TGCGCCAGCAGCTCGGGTAACACCGGGGAGCTGTTTTTT. This gives the protein CASSSGNTGELFF. The full variable domain, its missing parts supplied by reference TRBV5-1 and TRBJ2-2, is KAGVTQTPRYLIKTRGQQVTLSCSPISGHRSVSWYQQTPGQGLQFLFEYFSETQRNKGNFPGRFSGRQFSNSRSEMNVSTLELGDSALYLCASSSGNTGELFFGEGSRLTVL.

The CDR3 nucleotides are TGCAGCGGCAGTACTAGTTTTGAAGCTTTCTTT. This codes for CSGSTSFEAFF. This sequence joins TRBV29-1 and TRBJ1-1; the D is unclear. This CDR3 region has 11 residues. Deletions cut 7 bases from V and 7 bases from J, with 13 bases between. Per the germline V gene, CDR1 is SQVTM and CDR2 is ANQGSEA.

The CDR3: CASSLGGQWNQPQHF. The CDR3 bases are TGTGCCAGCAGCTTGGGGGGACAGTGGAATCAGCCCCAGCATTTT. The gene calls are TRBV5-6 and TRBJ1-5; 7 nucleotides match TRBD1. From germline, CDR1 is SGHDT and CDR2 YYEEEE. The CDR3 covers 15 residues. J lost 4 bases, V lost 0 bases, and 4 bases had no gene match.

The rearrangement uses TRBV6-1 and TRBJ1-2; no reliable D call. The germline V gene has CDR1 MNHNS and CDR2 SASEGT. The CDR3 has 13 residues. Deletions cut 7 bases from V and 4 bases from J, with 13 bases between. This CDR3 is CASKHVEVYGYTF. In DNA form, the CDR3 reads TGTGCCAGCAAACACGTGGAGGTCTATGGCTACACCTTC.

In this sample, this clone turned up a few times. The rearrangement links TRBV30 to TRBJ2-5, with no clear D. Germline V gene lookup returns CDR1 GTSNPN and CDR2 SVGIG (reference sequence). V was shortened by 5 bases and J by 4 bases, with 8 bases between the two germline ends. The CDR3 runs to 11 residues. CDR3 sequence (DNA): TGTGCCTGGGCTCCCGGAGAGACCCAGTACTTC. As protein: CAWAPGETQYF.

A few counts support this clone. Other DNA sequences in the sample encode the same CDR3. The chain couples TRBV7-2 to TRBJ2-5; perhaps TRBD1 as D (6 bases). Trimming pared 4 bases from V and 3 bases from J, leaving 9 bases between. The CDR3 has 13 amino acids. Germline loops: CDR1 SGHTA, CDR2 FQGNSA. DNA for the CDR3: TGTGCCAGCAGCTCAGGACAGAAAGAGACCCAGTACTTC. This sequence encodes CASSSGQKETQYF.

This clone came up a few times. The rearrangement joins TRBV4-3 to TRBJ2-5; 7 nucleotides align to TRBD2. V shed 6 bases and J 5 bases; nucleotides not matched to a gene: 12. This CDR3 has 15 amino acids. Germline loops: CDR1 LGHNA, CDR2 YSLEER. CDR3 sequence: CASSPQERGGETQYF. CDR3 nucleotide sequence: TGCGCCAGCAGTCCACAAGAAAGGGGAGGGGAGACCCAGTACTTC.

V is TRBV29-1 and J is TRBJ2-7; maybe TRBD1 (7 bases). The CDR3 extends over 15 amino acids. Trimming left V 6 bases short and J 4 bases short, with 22 bases between. Germline V lookup: CDR1 SQVTM, CDR2 ANQGSEA. Here the CDR3 DNA reads TGCAGCGTGACCGGAGGAGGAGGGGGCGTTTACGAGCAGTACTTC. Translating it yields CSVTGGGGGVYEQYF.

V usage is TRBV7-2 and J usage is TRBJ2-1, with 13 bases identical to TRBD2. The CDR3 has 17 residues. The junction had 9 bases not matched to a gene; V was cut back by 4 bases and J by 6 bases. In germline, CDR1 is SGHTA, CDR2 FQGNSA. In DNA, the CDR3 is TGTGCCAGCAGCTCCCACGGGACTAGCGGGGCAATCAATGAGCAGTTCTTC. Translating gives CASSSHGTSGAINEQFF.

The gene calls are TRBV2 and TRBJ2-5; a possible D gene is TRBD1 (6 bases). The CDR3 has 12 residues. V gave up 7 bases and J gave up 5 bases, with 11 bases separating them. CDR1 SNHLY and CDR2 FYNNEI come from the germline V gene. As DNA, the CDR3 is TGTGCCAGCAAGCAGGGGAAGGAGACCCAGTACTTC. Amino acids: CASKQGKETQYF.

The genes are TRBV20-1 and TRBJ2-5; D call uncertain. Trimming took 5 bases from V and 3 from J, leaving 7 bases between them. Germline V CDR1 and CDR2: DFQATT, SNEGSKA (reference sequence). This CDR3 comprises 11 residues. This chain's CDR3 is CSAARKETQYF. CDR3 nucleotides: TGCAGTGCTGCCCGGAAAGAGACCCAGTACTTC.

The chain uses TRBV11-2 and TRBJ1-6; a possible D gene is TRBD1 (5 bases). The CDR3 has 15 residues. CDR1 is SGHAT, CDR2 FQNNGV, per germline. V shed 1 base and J shed 8 bases, with 12 bases lying between them. DNA for the CDR3: TGTGCCAGCAGCTTAGGTCTGGGGACCCATTCACCCCTCCACTTT. This sequence encodes CASSLGLGTHSPLHF.